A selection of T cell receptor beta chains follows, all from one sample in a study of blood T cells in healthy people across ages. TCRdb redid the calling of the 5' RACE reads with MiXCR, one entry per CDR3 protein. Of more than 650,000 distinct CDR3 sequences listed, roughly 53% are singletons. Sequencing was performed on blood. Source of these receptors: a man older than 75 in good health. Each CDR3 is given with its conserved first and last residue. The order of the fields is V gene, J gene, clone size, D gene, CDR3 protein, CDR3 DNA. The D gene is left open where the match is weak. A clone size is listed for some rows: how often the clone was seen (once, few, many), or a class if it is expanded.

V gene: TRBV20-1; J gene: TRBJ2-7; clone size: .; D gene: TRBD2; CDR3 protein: CSATGSAGGVEYEQYF; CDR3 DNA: TGCAGTGCTACCGGATCGGCGGGAGGTGTGGAATACGAGCAGTACTTC
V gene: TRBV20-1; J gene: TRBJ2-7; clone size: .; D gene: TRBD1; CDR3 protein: CSAQRQGGNEQYF; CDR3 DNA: TGCAGTGCCCAACGACAGGGGGGCAACGAGCAGTACTTC
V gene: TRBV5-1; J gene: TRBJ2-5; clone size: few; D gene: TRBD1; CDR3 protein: CASSLAGQGLETQYF; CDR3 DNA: TGCGCCAGCAGCTTGGCCGGACAGGGCCTAGAGACCCAGTACTTC
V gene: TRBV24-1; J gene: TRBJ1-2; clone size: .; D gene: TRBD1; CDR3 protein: CATSDSGTGGHGYTF; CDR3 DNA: TGTGCCACCAGTGACTCCGGGACAGGGGGCCATGGCTACACCTTC
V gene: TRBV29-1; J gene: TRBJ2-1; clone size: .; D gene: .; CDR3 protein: CSAPPGSAYNEQFF; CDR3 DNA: TGCAGCGCCCCGCCCGGGAGCGCCTACAATGAGCAGTTCTTC
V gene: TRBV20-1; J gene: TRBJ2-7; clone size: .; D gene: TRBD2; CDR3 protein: CSAEREGRAEQYF; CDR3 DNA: TGCAGTGCCGAGCGGGAGGGCCGCGCTGAGCAGTACTTC
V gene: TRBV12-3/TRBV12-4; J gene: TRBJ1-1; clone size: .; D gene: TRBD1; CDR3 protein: CASSSGTVITEAFF; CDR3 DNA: TGTGCCAGCAGTTCCGGGACAGTGATCACTGAAGCTTTCTTT
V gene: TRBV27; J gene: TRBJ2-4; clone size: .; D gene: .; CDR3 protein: CASSFSVKNIQHF; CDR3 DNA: TGTGCCAGCAGTTTCTCCGTCAAAAACATTCAGCACTTC
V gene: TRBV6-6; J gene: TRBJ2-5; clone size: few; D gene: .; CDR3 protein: CASSRRGVPQETQYF; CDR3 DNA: TGTGCCAGCAGCAGGAGGGGGGTCCCCCAAGAGACCCAGTACTTC
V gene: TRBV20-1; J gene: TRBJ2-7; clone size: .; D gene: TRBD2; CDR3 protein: CSASGLAGVSEQYF; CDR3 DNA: TGCAGTGCTTCCGGACTAGCGGGAGTAAGTGAGCAGTACTTC
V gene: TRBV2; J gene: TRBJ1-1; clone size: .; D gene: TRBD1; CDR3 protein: CASSEQGGGAEAFF; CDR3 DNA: TGTGCCAGCAGTGAACAAGGGGGCGGGGCTGAAGCTTTCTTT
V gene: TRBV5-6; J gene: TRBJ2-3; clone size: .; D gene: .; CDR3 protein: CASSLLRGRITDTQYF; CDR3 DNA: TGTGCCAGCAGCTTGTTGAGAGGGAGGATCACAGATACGCAGTATTTT
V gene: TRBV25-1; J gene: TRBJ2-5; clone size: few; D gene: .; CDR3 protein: CASSEEEETQYF; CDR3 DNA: TGTGCCAGCAGTGAAGAGGAAGAGACCCAGTACTTC
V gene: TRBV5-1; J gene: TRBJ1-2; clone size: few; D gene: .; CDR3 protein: CASSSRDGLNGYTF; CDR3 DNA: TGCGCCAGCAGCTCCCGGGACGGACTTAATGGCTACACCTTC
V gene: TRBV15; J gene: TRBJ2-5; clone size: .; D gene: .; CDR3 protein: CATSTRGPSTETQYF; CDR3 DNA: TGTGCCACCAGCACGAGGGGACCCTCGACAGAGACCCAGTACTTC
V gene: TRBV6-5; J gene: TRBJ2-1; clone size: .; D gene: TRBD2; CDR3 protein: CASRIAGPLDEQFF; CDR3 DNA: TGTGCCAGCAGGATAGCGGGGCCGTTGGATGAGCAGTTCTTC
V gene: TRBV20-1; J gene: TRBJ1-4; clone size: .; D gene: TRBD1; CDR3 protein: CSAKRPGQGDEKLFF; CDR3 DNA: TGCAGTGCTAAACGCCCGGGACAGGGGGATGAAAAACTGTTTTTT
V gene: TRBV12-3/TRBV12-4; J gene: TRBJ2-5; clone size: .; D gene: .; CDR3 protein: CASSVQRGVQETQYF; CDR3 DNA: TGTGCCAGCAGTGTCCAGCGCGGGGTCCAAGAGACCCAGTACTTC
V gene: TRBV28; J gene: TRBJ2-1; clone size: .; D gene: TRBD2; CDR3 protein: CASSFSTGGPLREQFF; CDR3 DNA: TGTGCCAGCAGTTTCTCTACGGGAGGGCCTCTGAGAGAGCAGTTCTTC
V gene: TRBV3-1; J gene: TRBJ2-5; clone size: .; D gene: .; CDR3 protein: CASSQAVADVWETQYF; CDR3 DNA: TGTGCCAGCAGCCAAGCTGTGGCGGATGTATGGGAGACCCAGTACTTC
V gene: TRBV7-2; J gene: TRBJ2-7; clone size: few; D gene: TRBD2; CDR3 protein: CASSPTGGASYEQYF; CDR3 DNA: TGTGCCAGCAGCCCTACGGGGGGGGCCTCCTACGAGCAGTACTTC
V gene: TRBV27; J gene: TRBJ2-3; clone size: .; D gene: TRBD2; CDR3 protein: CASSSRSGRAVPGTQYF; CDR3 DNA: TGTGCCAGCAGTTCCCGTAGCGGGAGGGCCGTCCCGGGTACGCAGTATTTT
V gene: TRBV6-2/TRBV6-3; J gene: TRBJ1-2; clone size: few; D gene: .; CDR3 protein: CASSYSIMAGAGNYGYTF; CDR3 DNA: TGTGCCAGCAGTTACTCGATCATGGCAGGGGCCGGTAACTATGGCTACACCTTC
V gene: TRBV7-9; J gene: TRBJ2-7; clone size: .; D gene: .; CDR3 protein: CASTPGGHEQYF; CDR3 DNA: TGTGCCAGCACCCCCGGGGGCCACGAGCAGTACTTC
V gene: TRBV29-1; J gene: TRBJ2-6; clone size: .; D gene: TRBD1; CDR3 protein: CSIGTGAWANVLTF; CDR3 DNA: TGCAGCATTGGGACAGGTGCCTGGGCCAACGTCCTGACTTTC
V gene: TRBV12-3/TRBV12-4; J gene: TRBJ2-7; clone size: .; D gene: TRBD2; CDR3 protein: CASSWGGSQYEQYF; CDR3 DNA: TGTGCCAGCAGTTGGGGCGGGAGCCAGTACGAGCAGTACTTC
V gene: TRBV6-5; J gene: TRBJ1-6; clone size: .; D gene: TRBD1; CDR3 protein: CASSYSRDRGSALHF; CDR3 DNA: TGTGCCAGCAGTTACTCCCGGGACAGGGGGTCAGCCCTCCACTTT
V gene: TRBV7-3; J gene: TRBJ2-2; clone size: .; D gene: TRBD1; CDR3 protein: CASTERTGQNTGELFF; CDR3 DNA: TGTGCCAGCACCGAGAGGACAGGGCAAAACACCGGGGAGCTGTTTTTT
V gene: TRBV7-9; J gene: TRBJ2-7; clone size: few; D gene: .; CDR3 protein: CASSWGDPYEQYF; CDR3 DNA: TGTGCCAGCAGCTGGGGTGACCCCTACGAGCAGTACTTC
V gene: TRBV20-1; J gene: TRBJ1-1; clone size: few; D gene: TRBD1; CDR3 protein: CSAPSLGTAMNTEAFF; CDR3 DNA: TGCAGTGCCCCTAGTTTGGGGACAGCGATGAACACTGAAGCTTTCTTT
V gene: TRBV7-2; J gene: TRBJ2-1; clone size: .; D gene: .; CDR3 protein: CASSLTRVIYNEQFF; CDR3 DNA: TGTGCCAGCAGCTTAACAAGGGTCATCTACAATGAGCAGTTCTTC
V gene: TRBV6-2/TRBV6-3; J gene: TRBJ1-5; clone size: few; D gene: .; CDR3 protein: CASNLSRDDQPQHF; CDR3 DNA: TGTGCCAGCAACCTATCAAGAGACGATCAGCCCCAGCATTTT
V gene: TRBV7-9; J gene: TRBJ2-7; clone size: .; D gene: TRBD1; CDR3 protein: CASSLLDRGLYEQYF; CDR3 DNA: TGTGCCAGCAGCTTACTCGACAGGGGGTTATACGAGCAGTACTTC
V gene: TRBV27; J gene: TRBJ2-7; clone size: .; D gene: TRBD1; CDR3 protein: CASSPGTGTDYEQYF; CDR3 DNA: TGTGCCAGCAGTCCCGGGACAGGGACTGACTACGAGCAGTACTTC
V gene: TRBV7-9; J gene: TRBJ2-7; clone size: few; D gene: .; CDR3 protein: CASSQEGGVHEQYF; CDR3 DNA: TGTGCCAGCAGCCAGGAGGGGGGAGTCCACGAGCAGTACTTC
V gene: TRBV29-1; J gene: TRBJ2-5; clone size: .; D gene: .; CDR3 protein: CSGRNRLQETQYF; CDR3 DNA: TGCAGCGGGAGAAACAGGCTCCAAGAGACCCAGTACTTC
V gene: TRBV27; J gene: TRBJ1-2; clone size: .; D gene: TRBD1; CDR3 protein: CASSFRGFYGYTF; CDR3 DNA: TGTGCCAGCAGTTTCAGGGGGTTCTATGGCTACACCTTC
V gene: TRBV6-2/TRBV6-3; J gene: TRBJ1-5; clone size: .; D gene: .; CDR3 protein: CASSSGGRNQPQHF; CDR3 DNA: TGTGCCAGCAGTTCGGGGGGACGGAATCAGCCCCAGCATTTT
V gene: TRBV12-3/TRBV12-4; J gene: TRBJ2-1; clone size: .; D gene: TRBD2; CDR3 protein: CASSAGLAASYNEQFF; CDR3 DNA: TGTGCCAGCAGTGCGGGACTAGCGGCTTCCTACAATGAGCAGTTCTTC
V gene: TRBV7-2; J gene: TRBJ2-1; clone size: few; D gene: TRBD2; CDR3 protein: CASSLDLAGAYNEQFF; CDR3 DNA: TGTGCCAGCAGCTTAGACCTAGCGGGGGCCTACAATGAGCAGTTCTTC
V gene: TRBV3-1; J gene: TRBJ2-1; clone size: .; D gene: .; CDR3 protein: CASSLRGTVMSNEQFF; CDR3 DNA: TGTGCCAGCAGCCTTAGGGGGACCGTGATGAGCAATGAGCAGTTCTTC
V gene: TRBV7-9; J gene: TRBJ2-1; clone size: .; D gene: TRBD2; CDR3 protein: CASSLPSGTNNEQFF; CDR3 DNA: TGTGCCAGCAGCTTACCTAGCGGGACCAACAATGAGCAGTTCTTC
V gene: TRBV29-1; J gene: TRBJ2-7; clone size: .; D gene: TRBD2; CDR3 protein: CSVPGSSGSNSHEQYF; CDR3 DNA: TGCAGCGTCCCCGGTAGTAGCGGGAGCAATTCCCACGAGCAGTACTTC
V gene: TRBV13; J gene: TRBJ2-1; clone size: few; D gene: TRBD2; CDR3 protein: CASSQRDFPFNEQFF; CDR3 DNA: TGTGCCAGCAGCCAGCGGGACTTCCCTTTTAATGAGCAGTTCTTC
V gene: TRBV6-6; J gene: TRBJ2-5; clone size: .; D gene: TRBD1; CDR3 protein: CASNPADRVGETQYF; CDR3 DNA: TGTGCCAGCAACCCAGCTGACAGGGTGGGGGAGACCCAGTACTTC
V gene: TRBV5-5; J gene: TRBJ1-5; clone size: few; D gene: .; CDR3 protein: CASSFQDTYQPQHF; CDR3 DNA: TGTGCCAGCAGCTTCCAGGACACTTATCAGCCCCAGCATTTT
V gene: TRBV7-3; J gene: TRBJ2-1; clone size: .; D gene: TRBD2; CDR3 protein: CASSLIRTSEQFF; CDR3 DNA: TGTGCCAGCAGCTTAATAAGGACTAGTGAGCAGTTCTTC
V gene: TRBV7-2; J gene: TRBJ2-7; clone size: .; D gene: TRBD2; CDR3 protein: CASSFTTSGLPTYEQYF; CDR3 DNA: TGTGCCAGCAGCTTCACGACTAGCGGCCTTCCTACCTACGAGCAGTACTTC